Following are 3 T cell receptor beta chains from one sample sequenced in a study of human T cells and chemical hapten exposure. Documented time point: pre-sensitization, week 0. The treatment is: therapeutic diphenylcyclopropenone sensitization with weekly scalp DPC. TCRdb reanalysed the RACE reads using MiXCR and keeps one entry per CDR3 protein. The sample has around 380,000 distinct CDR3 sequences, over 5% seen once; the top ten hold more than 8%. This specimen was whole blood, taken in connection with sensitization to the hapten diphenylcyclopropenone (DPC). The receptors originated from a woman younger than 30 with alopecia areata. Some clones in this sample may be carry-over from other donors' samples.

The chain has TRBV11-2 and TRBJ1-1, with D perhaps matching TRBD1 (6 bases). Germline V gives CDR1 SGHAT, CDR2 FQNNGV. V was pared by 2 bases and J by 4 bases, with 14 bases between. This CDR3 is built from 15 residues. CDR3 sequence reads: CASSLWTVGSTEAFF. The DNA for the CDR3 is TGTGCCAGCAGCTTATGGACAGTCGGTAGCACTGAAGCTTTCTTT.

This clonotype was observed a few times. The CDR3, as DNA: TGCAGTGCTAGAGATTCCAAAGGGCTACCCTACGAGCAGTACTTC. Encoded protein: CSARDSKGLPYEQYF. The chain joins TRBV20-1 to TRBJ2-7, with D hard to call. V was cut by 0 bases and J by 2 bases, with 14 bases left in between. From germline, CDR1 is DFQATT and CDR2 SNEGSKA (reference sequence). CDR3 size: 15 residues.

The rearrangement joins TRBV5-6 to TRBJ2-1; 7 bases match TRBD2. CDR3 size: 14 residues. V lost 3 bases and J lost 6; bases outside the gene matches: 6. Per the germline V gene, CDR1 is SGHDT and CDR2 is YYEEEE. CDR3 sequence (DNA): TGTGCCAGCAGCTCCGGTTCGGGGGGCAATGAGCAGTTCTTC. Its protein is CASSSGSGGNEQFF.